This TCR beta chain was sequenced in a study of T cell changes during pregnancy in multiple sclerosis. Only in-frame clones appear in the TCRdb table, and some are missing; sequencing was by immunoSEQ multiplex PCR. This table holds around 92,000 clones, approximately 94% found once. The CDR3 spans 13 residues. Germline V gene lookup returns CDR1 MDHEN and CDR2 SYDVKM. J gave up 5 bases and V 6 bases, and 5 bases lay outside the gene matches. This receptor was taken from a female donor with multiple sclerosis, enrolled in a pregnancy study. This material consisted of peripheral blood, taken after pregnancy. The rearrangement joins TRBV28 to TRBJ2-7; 9 bases are shared with TRBD2. The CDR3 DNA follows: TGTGCCAGCAGCCTAGCGGGGCTACACGAGCAGTACTTC. Its protein product is CASSLAGLHEQYF.